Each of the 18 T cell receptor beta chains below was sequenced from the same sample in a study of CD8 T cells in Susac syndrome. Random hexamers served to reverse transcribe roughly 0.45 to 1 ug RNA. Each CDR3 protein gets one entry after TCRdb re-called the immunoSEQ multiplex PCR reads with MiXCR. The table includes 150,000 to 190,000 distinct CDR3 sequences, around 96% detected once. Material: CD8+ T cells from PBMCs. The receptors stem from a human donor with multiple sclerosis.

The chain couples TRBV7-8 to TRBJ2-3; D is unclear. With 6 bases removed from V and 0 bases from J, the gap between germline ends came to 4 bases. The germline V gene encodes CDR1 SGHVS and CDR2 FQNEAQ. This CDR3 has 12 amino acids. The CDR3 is CASSYSTDTQYF. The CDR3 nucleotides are TGTGCCAGCAGTTATAGCACAGATACGCAGTATTTT.

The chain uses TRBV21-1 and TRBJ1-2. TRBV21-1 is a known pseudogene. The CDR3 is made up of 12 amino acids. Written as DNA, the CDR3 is TGTGCCAGTAGCATTCTTCACCATGGCTACACCTTC. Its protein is CASSILHHGYTF.

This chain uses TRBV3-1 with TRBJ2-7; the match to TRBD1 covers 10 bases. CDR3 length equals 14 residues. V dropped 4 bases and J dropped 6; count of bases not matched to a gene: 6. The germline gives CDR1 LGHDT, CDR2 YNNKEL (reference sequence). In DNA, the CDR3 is TGTGCCAGCAGCCCCCGGGACAGGGGCGGCGAGCAGTACTTC. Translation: CASSPRDRGGEQYF.

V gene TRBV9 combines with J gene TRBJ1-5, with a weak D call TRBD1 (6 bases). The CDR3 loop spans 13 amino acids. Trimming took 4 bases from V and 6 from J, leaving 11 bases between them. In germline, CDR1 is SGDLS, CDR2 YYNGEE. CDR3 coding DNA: TGTGCCAGCAGCACAGGGACGGGTCAGCCCCAGCATTTT. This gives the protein CASSTGTGQPQHF.

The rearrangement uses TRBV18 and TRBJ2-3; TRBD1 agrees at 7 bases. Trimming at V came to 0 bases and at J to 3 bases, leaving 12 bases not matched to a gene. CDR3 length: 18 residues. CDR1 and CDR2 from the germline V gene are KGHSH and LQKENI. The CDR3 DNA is TGTGCCAGCTCACCACCGCCGGGACAGCGAGAACTTACAGATACGCAGTATTTT. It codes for CASSPPPGQRELTDTQYF.

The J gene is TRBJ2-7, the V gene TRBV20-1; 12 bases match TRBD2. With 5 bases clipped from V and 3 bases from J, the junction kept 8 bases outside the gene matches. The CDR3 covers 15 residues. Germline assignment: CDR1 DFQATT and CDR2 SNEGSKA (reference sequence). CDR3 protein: CSAVLAGGRDYEQYF. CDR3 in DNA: TGCAGTGCTGTACTAGCGGGGGGCCGAGACTACGAGCAGTACTTC.

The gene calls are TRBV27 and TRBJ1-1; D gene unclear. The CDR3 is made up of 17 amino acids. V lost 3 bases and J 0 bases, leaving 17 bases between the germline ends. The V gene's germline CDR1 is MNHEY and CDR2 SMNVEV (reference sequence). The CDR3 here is CASSLEWGSGLNTEAFF. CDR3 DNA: TGTGCCAGCAGTTTGGAGTGGGGATCGGGGTTGAACACTGAAGCTTTCTTT.

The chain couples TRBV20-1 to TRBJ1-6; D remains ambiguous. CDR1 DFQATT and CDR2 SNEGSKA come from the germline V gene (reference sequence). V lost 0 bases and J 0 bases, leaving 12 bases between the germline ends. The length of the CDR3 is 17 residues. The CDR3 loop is CSARDRAASSYNSPLHF. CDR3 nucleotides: TGCAGTGCTAGAGATCGGGCAGCTAGCTCCTATAATTCACCCCTCCACTTT.

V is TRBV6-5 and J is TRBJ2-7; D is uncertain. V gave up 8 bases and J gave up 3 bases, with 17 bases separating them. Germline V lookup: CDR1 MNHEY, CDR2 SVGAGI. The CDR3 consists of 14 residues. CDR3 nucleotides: TGTGCCAGCGCAGGACCATCCACACTCTACGAGCAGTACTTC. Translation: CASAGPSTLYEQYF.

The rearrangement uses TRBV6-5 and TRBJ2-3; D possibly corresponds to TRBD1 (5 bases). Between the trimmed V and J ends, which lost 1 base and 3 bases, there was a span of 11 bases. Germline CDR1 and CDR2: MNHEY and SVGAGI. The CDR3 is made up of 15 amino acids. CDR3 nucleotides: TGTGCCAGCAGTTACTGGCAGGGCCGGACAGATACGCAGTATTTT. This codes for CASSYWQGRTDTQYF.

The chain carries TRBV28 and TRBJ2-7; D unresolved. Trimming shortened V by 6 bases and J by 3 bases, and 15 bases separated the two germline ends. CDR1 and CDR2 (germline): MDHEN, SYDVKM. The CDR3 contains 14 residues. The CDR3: CASSPVDVSYEQYF. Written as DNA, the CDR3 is TGTGCCAGCAGCCCCGTGGACGTCAGCTACGAGCAGTACTTC.

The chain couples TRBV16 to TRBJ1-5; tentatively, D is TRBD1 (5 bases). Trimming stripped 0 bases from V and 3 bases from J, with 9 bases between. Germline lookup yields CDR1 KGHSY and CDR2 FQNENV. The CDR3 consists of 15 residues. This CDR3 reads CASSQSGGINQPQHF. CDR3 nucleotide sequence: TGTGCCAGCAGCCAATCTGGGGGGATCAATCAGCCCCAGCATTTT. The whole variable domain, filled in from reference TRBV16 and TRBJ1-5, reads GEEVAQTPKHLVRGEGQKAKLYCAPIKGHSYVFWYQQVLKNEFKFLISFQNENVFDETGMPKERFSAKCLPNSPCSLEIQATKLEDSAVYFCASSQSGGINQPQHFGDGTRLSIL.

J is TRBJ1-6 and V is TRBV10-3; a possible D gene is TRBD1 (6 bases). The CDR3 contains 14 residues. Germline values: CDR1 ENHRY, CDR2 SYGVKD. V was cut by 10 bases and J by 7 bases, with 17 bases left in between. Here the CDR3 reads CAKHRDTDNSPLHF. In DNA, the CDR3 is TGTGCCAAACACCGGGACACCGACAATTCACCCCTCCACTTT.

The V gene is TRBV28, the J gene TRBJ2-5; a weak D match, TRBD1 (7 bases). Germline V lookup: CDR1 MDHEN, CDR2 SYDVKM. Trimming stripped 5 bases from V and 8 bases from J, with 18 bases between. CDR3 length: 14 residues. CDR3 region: CASSNNMEGATQYF. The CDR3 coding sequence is TGTGCCAGCAGTAACAATATGGAGGGGGCCACCCAGTACTTC.

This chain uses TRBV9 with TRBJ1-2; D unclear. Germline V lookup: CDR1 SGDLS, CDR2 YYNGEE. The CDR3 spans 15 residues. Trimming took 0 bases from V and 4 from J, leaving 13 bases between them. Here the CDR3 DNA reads TGTGCCAGCAGCGTAGACGGAGGAGTTGGCTATGGCTACACCTTC. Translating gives CASSVDGGVGYGYTF.

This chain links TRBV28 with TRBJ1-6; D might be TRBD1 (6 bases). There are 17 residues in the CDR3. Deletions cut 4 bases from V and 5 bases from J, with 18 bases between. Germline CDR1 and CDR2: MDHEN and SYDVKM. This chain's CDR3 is CASSSIRDIINNSPLHF. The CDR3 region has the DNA TGTGCCAGCAGTTCCATCCGGGACATCATCAATAATTCACCCCTCCACTTT.

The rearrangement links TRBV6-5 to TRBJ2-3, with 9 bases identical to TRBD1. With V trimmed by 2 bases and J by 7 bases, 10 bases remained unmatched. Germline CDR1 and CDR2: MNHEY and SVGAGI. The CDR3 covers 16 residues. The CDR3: CASSYRTGGYENTQYF. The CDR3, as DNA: TGTGCCAGCAGTTACCGTACAGGGGGCTACGAAAATACGCAGTATTTT.

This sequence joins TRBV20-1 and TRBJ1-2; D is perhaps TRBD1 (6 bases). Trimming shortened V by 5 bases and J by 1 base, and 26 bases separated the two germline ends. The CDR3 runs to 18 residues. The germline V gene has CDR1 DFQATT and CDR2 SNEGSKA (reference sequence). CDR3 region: CSAPALYNTGLDNYGYTF. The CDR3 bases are TGCAGTGCTCCTGCCCTCTATAACACAGGGCTGGATAACTATGGCTACACCTTC.